Presented here are 13 T cell receptor beta chains from one specimen sequenced in a study of Graves' ophthalmopathy and Graves' hyperthyroidism. RNA transcripts were the template, and TCR beta CDR3 regions were amplified from them. RT-PCR with HTBI primers came first, then second-round multiplex PCR. MiXCR, run by TCRdb on the multiplex PCR reads, gives a single entry per CDR3 protein. The sample lists roughly 500,000 distinct CDR3 sequences; approximately 15% were seen once. Input material: blood. These receptors came from a woman aged 30 to 39 with Graves' ophthalmopathy.

This clonotype occurred many times. This chain joins TRBV12-3 or TRBV12-4 and TRBJ1-1, with D maybe TRBD1 (6 bases). V lost 6 bases and J 1 base, leaving 12 bases between the germline ends. This CDR3 contains 14 residues. In nucleotides, the CDR3 is TGTGCCAGCAGGGCGTGGGGGCAGAACACTGAAGCTTTCTTT. It is translated as CASRAWGQNTEAFF.

This clonotype was seen repeatedly, ten times or more. The V gene is TRBV28, the J gene TRBJ1-2, with TRBD1 matching over 9 bases. Germline trimming cut 5 bases from V and 6 bases from J; bases unmatched to any gene: 4. Germline-derived CDR1 and CDR2 are MDHEN and SYDVKM. There are 13 residues in the CDR3. CDR3 DNA: TGTGCCAGCAGTGTGGGACAGGGAAATGGCTACACCTTC. Protein: CASSVGQGNGYTF.

This clonotype was detected only a few times. DNA for the CDR3: TGTGCCAGCAGCTTAGCGACTAGTCTCACCGGGGAGCTGTTTTTT. Translating it yields CASSLATSLTGELFF. The V gene is TRBV11-1, the J gene TRBJ2-2, with D possibly TRBD2 on 6 matching bases. Germline loops: CDR1 SGHAT, CDR2 FQDESV (reference sequence). The CDR3 contains 15 residues. With 0 bases removed from V and 4 bases from J, the gap between germline ends came to 9 bases.

This clonotype was detected only a few times. This sequence joins TRBV28 and TRBJ2-3, with 7 bases matching TRBD2. The V and J ends lost 5 bases and 2 bases, in that order; junction bases with no gene match: 13. Germline loops: CDR1 MDHEN, CDR2 SYDVKM. This CDR3 has 17 residues. In DNA form, the CDR3 reads TGTGCCAGCAGTCCTCTAGACGGGAGGTCTCTCACAGATACGCAGTATTTT. Its protein product is CASSPLDGRSLTDTQYF.

Many counts were recorded for this clonotype. The chain uses TRBV28 and TRBJ2-7; 8 bases match TRBD1. V lost 2 bases to trimming and J lost 5 bases; unmatched junction nucleotides: 5. Germline lookup yields CDR1 MDHEN and CDR2 SYDVKM. The CDR3 totals 14 residues. In DNA, the CDR3 is TGTGCCAGCAGTTTAATCGGGACAGGAGACGAGCAGTACTTC. It yields the protein CASSLIGTGDEQYF.

This clonotype was recorded many times. This rearrangement joins TRBV6-5 to TRBJ2-2, with D uncertain. Deletions cut 2 bases from V and 7 bases from J, with 8 bases between. Per germline, CDR1 MNHEY and CDR2 SVGAGI. CDR3 size: 13 residues. The chain's CDR3 is CASSYAENGELFF. Written as DNA, the CDR3 is TGTGCCAGCAGTTACGCCGAAAACGGGGAGCTGTTTTTT.

The sample holds a few counts of this clonotype. Since a much larger clone is just one base distant, this may be a read error. The chain couples TRBV20-1 to TRBJ1-1; D might be TRBD1 (6 bases). CDR3 length: 14 amino acids. In germline, CDR1 is DFQATT, CDR2 SNEGSKA (reference sequence). In DNA form, the CDR3 reads TGCAGTGCTAGGGCATACAGGGAGAACACTGAATCTTTCTTT. It yields the protein CSARAYRENTESFF.

The sample holds many counts of this clonotype. V usage is TRBV27 and J usage is TRBJ1-1, with D unclear. Trimming took 5 bases from V and 1 from J, leaving 11 bases between them. This CDR3 is built from 14 residues. Germline-derived CDR1 and CDR2 are MNHEY and SMNVEV (reference sequence). In DNA form, the CDR3 reads TGTGCCAGCAGTCTGATCAGCAAGAACACTGAAGCTTTCTTT. It yields the protein CASSLISKNTEAFF.

This clonotype has only a few counts. The junction departs from germline at one end; a sequencing error may be responsible. The rearrangement joins TRBV6-1 to TRBJ1-2; 10 bases fit TRBD1. In germline, CDR1 is MNHNS, CDR2 SASEGT. The CDR3 consists of 14 residues. CDR3 protein: CASREGTGVLGYTF. The CDR3, as DNA: TGTGCCAGCAGGGAAGGGACAGGGGTGCTTGGCTACACCTTC.

The table lists this clonotype with a few counts. The chain recombines TRBV28 with TRBJ2-7; D is unclear. V was clipped by 2 bases and J by 0 bases, with 5 bases between them. The CDR3 covers 13 residues. The germline V gene has CDR1 MDHEN and CDR2 SYDVKM. The CDR3 is CASSLKFSYEQYF. For the CDR3, the DNA is TGTGCCAGCAGTTTAAAGTTCTCCTACGAGCAGTACTTC.

The chain links TRBV3-1 to TRBJ2-6; D is uncertain. With 4 bases removed from V and 0 bases from J, the gap between germline ends came to 10 bases. CDR3 size: 16 residues. Per the germline V gene, CDR1 is LGHDT and CDR2 is YNNKEL (reference sequence). DNA of the CDR3: TGTGCCAGCAGCCGACGGTCCTACTCTGGGGCCAACGTCCTGACTTTC. It yields the protein CASSRRSYSGANVLTF.

This clonotype was counted at least ten times. The chain has TRBV9 and TRBJ2-7; TRBD2 matches 9 bases. J was trimmed by 7 bases and V by 5 bases; bases with no gene match: 16. CDR1 and CDR2 from the germline V gene are SGDLS and YYNGEE. The CDR3 has 16 residues. CDR3 coding DNA: TGTGCCAGCAGTGAGCGAGGGGTAGCGGGAGTTTGGGAGCAGTACTTC. Its protein is CASSERGVAGVWEQYF.

Many counts were recorded for this clonotype. The CDR3 nucleotides read TGCAGTGCCACGACAGGGCGAAGGACTGAAGCTTTCTTT. Protein: CSATTGRRTEAFF. The chain carries TRBV29-1 and TRBJ1-1, with 7 bases lining up with TRBD1. Germline V gene data show CDR1 as SQVTM and CDR2 as ANQGSEA. The CDR3 extends over 13 amino acids. The complete variable domain, with remaining parts taken from reference TRBV29-1 and TRBJ1-1, reads SAVISQKPSRDICQRGTSLTIQCQVDSQVTMMFWYRQQPGQSLTLIATANQGSEATYESGFVIDKFPISRPNLTFSTLTVSNMSPEDSSIYLCSATTGRRTEAFFGQGTRLTVV.